This T cell receptor beta chain was found in a study of CD8 T cells in ankylosing spondylitis. General observations from the study: Characteristic of ankylosing spondylitis blood, it appeared, was a TCR beta motif comprising 7 to 9 highly homologous variants. With a CD8+ phenotype, disease-linked clones were relatively rare in peripheral blood.

From germline, CDR1 is DFQATT and CDR2 SNEGSKA (reference sequence). The CDR3 covers 14 residues. Using quantitative 5'-RACE with molecular barcodes, the authors made TCR beta libraries. TCRdb re-called the 5' RACE reads with MiXCR, one entry per CDR3 protein. The sample carries under 950,000 distinct CDR3 sequences, around 19% recorded once. In the case of this clonotype: Its antigen is undetermined. One end of the junction does not line up with germline, which may come from a read error.

V and J are TRBV20-1 and TRBJ2-2; perhaps D is TRBD1 or TRBD2 (5 bases each). The receptor was derived from a male donor with ankylosing spondylitis. Material: blood, either unsorted or a sorted T cell fraction (not recorded which). This chain's CDR3 is CSARDKGNTGELLF. CDR3 bases: TGCAGTGCTAGAGATAAGGGGAACACCGGGGAGCTGCTTTTT.